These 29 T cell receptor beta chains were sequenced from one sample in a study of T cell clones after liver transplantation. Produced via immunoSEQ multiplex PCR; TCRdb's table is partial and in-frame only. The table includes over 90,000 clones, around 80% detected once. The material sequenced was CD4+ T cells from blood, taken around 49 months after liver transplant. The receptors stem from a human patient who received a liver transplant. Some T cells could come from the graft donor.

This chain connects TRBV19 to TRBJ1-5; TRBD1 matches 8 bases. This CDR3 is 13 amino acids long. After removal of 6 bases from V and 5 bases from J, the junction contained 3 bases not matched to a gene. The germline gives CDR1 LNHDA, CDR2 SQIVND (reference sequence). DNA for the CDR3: TGTGCCAGTAGAACGGGACAGGATCAGCCCCAGCATTTT. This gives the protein CASRTGQDQPQHF.

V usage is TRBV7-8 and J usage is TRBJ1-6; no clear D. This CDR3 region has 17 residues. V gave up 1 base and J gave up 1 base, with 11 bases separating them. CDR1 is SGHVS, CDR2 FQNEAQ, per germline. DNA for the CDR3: TGTGCCAGCAGCTTAGGGGGTTTGAGATCCTATAATTCACCCCTCCACTTT. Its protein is CASSLGGLRSYNSPLHF.

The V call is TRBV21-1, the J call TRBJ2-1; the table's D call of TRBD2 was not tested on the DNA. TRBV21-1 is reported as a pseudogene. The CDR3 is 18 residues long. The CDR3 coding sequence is TGTGCCAGCACCGCTCCCCCTAACGGGAGGGTTCAGCATTATGAGCAGTTCTTC. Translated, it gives CASTAPPNGRVQHYEQFF.

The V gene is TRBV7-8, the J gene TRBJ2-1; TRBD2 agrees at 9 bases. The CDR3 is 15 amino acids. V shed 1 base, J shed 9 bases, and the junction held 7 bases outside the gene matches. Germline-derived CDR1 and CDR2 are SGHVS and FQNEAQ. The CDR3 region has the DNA TGTGCCAGCAGCTTAGTTTTAGCGGGGGTGAGTGAGCAGTTCTTC. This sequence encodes CASSLVLAGVSEQFF.

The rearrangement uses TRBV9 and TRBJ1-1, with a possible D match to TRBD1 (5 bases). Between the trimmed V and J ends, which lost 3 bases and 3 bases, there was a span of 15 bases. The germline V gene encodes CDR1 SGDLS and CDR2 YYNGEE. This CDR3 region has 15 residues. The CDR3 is CASSGTPNWDTEAFF. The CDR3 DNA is TGTGCCAGCAGCGGGACACCGAACTGGGACACTGAAGCTTTCTTT.

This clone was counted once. CDR3 in DNA: TGTGCCAGCAGACCTCCTGGAGGACTTGCGGGGGCAACAGATACGCAGTATTTT. Its protein product is CASRPPGGLAGATDTQYF. J is TRBJ2-3 and V is TRBV21-1; the listed D gene, TRBD2, was not tested against the DNA. TRBV21-1 is reported as a pseudogene. CDR3 length: 18 amino acids.

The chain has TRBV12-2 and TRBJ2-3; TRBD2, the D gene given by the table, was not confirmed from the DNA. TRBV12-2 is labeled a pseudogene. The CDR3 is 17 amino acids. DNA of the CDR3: TGTGCAAGTCGCCTAACTAGCGGGGGGGCCTCGGCAGATACGCAGTATTTT. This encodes CASRLTSGGASADTQYF.

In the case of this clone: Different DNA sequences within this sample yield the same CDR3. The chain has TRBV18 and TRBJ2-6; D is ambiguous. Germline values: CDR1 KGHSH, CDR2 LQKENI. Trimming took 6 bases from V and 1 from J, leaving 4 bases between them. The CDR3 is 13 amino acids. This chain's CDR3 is CASSPSGANVLTF. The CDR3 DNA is TGTGCCAGCTCCCCTTCTGGGGCCAACGTCCTGACTTTC.

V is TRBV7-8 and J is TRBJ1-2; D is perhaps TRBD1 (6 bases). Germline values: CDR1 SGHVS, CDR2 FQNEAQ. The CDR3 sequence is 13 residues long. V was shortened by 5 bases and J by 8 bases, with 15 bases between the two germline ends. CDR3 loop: CASSPDTGIGYTF. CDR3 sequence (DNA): TGTGCCAGCAGCCCCGATACAGGGATAGGCTACACCTTC.

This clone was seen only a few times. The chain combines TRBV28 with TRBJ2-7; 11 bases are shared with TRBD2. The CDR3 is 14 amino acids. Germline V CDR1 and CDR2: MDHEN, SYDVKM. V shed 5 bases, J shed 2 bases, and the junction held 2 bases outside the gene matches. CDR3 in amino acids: CASSLSGRAYEQYF. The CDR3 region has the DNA TGTGCCAGCAGTCTTAGCGGGAGGGCCTACGAGCAGTACTTC. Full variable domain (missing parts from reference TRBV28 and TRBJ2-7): DVKVTQSSRYLVKRTGEKVFLECVQDMDHENMFWYRQDPGLGLRLIYFSYDVKMKEKGDIPEGYSVSREKKERFSLILESASTNQTSMYLCASSLSGRAYEQYFGPGTRLTVT.

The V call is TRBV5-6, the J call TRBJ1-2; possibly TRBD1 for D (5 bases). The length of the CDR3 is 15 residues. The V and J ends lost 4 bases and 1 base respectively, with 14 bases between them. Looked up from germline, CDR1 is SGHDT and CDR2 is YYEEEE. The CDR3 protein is CASSQDWDVNYGYTF. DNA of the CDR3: TGTGCCAGCAGCCAAGATTGGGACGTTAACTATGGCTACACCTTC.

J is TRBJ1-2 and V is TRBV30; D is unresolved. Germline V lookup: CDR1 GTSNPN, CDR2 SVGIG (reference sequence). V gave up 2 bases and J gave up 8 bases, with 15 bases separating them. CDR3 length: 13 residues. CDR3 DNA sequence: TGTGCCTGGAGTTTGACGGTTGGTGGAGGCTACACCTTC. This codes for CAWSLTVGGGYTF.

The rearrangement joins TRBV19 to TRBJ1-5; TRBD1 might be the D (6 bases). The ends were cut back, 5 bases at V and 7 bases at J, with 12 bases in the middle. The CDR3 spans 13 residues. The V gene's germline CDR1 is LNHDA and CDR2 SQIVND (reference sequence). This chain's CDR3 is CASSPRGRQPQHF. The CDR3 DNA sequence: TGTGCCAGTAGTCCCCGGGGGCGCCAGCCCCAGCATTTT. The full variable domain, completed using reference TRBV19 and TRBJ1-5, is DGGITQSPKYLFRKEGQNVTLSCEQNLNHDAMYWYRQDPGQGLRLIYYSQIVNDFQKGDIAEGYSVSREKKESFPLTVTSAQKNPTAFYLCASSPRGRQPQHFGDGTRLSIL.

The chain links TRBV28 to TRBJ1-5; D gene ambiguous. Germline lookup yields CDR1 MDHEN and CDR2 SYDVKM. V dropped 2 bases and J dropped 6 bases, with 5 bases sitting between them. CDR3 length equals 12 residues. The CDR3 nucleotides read TGTGCCAGCAGTTTAGTAGGTCAGCCCCAGCATTTT. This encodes CASSLVGQPQHF.

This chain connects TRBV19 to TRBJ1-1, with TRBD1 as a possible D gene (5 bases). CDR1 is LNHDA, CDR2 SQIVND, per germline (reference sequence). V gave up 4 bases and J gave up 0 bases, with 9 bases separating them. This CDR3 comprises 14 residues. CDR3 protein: CASSTGRLNTEAFF. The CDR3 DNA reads TGTGCCAGTAGTACGGGACGGTTGAACACTGAAGCTTTCTTT.

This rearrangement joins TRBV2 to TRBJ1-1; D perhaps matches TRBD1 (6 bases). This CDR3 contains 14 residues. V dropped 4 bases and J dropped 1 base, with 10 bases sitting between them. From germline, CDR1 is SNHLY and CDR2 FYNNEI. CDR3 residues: CASSGQARNTEAFF. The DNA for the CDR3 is TGTGCCAGCAGTGGACAGGCCAGGAACACTGAAGCTTTCTTT.

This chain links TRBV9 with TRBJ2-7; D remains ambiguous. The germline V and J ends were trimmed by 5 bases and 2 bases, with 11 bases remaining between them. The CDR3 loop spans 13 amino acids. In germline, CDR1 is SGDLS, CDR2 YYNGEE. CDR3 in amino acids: CASRVVSTYEQYF. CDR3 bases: TGTGCCAGCAGGGTCGTTTCCACCTACGAGCAGTACTTC.

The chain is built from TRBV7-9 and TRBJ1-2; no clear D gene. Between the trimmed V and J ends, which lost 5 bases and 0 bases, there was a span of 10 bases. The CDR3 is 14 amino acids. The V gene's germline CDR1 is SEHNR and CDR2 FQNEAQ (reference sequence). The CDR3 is CASSTRETNYGYTF. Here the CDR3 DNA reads TGTGCCAGCAGCACAAGGGAGACTAACTATGGCTACACCTTC.

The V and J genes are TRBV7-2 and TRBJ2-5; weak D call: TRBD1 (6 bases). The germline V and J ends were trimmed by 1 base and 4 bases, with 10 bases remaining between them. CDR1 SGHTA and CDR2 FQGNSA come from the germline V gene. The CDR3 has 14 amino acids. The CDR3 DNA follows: TGTGCCAGCAGCTTAGACAGGGTGCCAGAGACCCAGTACTTC. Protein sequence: CASSLDRVPETQYF.

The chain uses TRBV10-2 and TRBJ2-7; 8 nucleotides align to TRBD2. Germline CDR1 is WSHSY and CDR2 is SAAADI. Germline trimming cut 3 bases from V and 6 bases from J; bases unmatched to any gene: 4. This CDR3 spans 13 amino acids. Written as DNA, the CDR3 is TGCGCCAGCAGTGACGGCGGGAGGAGCGAGCAGTACTTC. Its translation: CASSDGGRSEQYF.

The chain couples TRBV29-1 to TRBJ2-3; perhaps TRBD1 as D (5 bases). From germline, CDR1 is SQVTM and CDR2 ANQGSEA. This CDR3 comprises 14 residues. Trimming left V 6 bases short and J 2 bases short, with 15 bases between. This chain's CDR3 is CSVAGIRDTDTQYF. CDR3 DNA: TGCAGCGTAGCAGGGATTCGAGACACAGATACGCAGTATTTT.

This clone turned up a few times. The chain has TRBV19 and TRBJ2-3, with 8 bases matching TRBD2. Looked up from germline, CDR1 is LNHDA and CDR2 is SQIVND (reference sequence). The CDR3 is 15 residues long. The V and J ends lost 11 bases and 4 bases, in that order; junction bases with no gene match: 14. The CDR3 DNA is TGTGCCCGACACGACTGGGCGGGGGGTGCAGATACGCAGTATTTT. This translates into CARHDWAGGADTQYF.

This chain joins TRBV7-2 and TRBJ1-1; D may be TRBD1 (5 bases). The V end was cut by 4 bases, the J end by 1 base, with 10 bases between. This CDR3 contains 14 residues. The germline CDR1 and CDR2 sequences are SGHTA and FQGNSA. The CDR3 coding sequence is TGTGCCAGCAGCTCAGAGGGGAGGAACACTGAAGCTTTCTTT. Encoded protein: CASSSEGRNTEAFF.

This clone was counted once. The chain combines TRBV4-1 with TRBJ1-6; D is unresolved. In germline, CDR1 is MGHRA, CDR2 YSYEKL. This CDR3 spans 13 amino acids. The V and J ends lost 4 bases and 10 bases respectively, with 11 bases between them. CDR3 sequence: CASSPTMRSPLHF. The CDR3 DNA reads TGCGCCAGCAGCCCAACCATGAGGTCACCCCTCCACTTT.

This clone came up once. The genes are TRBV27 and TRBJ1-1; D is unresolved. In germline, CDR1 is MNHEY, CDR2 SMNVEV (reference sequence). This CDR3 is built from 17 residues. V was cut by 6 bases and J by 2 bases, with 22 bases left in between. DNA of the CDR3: TGTGCCAGCAGCCTGTCCACAGTGACCGGAGGTAACACTGAAGCTTTCTTT. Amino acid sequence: CASSLSTVTGGNTEAFF.

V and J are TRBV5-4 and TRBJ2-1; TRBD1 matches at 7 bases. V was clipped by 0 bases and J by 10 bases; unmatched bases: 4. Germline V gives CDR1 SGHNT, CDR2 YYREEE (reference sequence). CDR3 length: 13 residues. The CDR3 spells CASSLGGGAEQFF. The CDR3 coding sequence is TGTGCCAGCAGCTTGGGAGGGGGCGCCGAGCAGTTCTTC.

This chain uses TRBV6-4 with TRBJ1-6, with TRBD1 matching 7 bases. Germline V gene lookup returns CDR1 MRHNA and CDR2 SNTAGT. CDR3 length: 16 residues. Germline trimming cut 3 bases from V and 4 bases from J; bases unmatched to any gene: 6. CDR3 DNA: TGTGCCAGCAGTGAATTGGGACAGCCGTATAATTCACCCCTCCACTTT. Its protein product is CASSELGQPYNSPLHF.

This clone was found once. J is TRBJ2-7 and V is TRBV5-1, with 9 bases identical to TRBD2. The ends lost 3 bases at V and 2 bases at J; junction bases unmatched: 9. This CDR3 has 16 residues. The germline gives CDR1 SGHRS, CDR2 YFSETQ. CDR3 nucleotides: TGCGCCAGCAGCTCGGGAGGCCTAGCGGGAACCTACGAGCAGTACTTC. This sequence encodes CASSSGGLAGTYEQYF.

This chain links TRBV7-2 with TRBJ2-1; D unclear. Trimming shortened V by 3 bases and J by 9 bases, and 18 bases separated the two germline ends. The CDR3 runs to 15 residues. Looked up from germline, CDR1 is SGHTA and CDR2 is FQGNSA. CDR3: CASSFGLPPLGEQFF. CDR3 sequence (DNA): TGTGCCAGCAGCTTCGGGTTACCCCCTCTCGGTGAGCAGTTCTTC.